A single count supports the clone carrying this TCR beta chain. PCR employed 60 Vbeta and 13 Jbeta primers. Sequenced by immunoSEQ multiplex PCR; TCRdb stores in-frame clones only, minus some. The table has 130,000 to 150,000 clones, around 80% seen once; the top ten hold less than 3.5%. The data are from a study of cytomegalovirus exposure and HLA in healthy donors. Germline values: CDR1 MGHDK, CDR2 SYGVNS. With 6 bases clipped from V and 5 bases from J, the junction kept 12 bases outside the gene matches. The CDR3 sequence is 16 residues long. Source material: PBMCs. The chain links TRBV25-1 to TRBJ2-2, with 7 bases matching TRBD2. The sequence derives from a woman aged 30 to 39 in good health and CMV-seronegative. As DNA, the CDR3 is TGTGCCAGCAGCTTATTAAAGGGAGGGGCTACCGGGGAGCTGTTTTTT. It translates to CASSLLKGGATGELFF.